These 22 T cell receptor beta chains were all obtained from the same sample, sequenced in a study of T cells in Graves' hyperthyroidism and ophthalmopathy. Amplification targeted TCR beta CDR3 regions from RNA transcripts. When the TCR CDR3 underwent first-round RT-PCR, the HTBI primer set was used. From the multiplex PCR reads, TCRdb called clonotypes with MiXCR, one entry per CDR3 protein. This table holds about 500,000 distinct CDR3 sequences, more than 15% found once. The sequenced sample was blood. These receptors originate from a woman between 25 and 40 years old with Graves' ophthalmopathy.

This clonotype was detected many times. V usage is TRBV5-1 and J usage is TRBJ1-1, with D unresolved. This CDR3 contains 13 residues. The germline V and J ends were trimmed by 4 bases and 3 bases, with 10 bases remaining between them. CDR1 and CDR2 (germline): SGHRS, YFSETQ. As DNA, the CDR3 is TGCGCCAGCAGCAGGGATGGCCACACTGAAGCTTTCTTT. It encodes CASSRDGHTEAFF.

This clonotype was seen at least ten times. The V call is TRBV6-1, the J call TRBJ2-3, with D perhaps TRBD2 (6 bases). Trimming stripped 3 bases from V and 2 bases from J, with 15 bases between. The CDR3 runs 16 residues. Germline V gene lookup returns CDR1 MNHNS and CDR2 SASEGT. CDR3 in DNA: TGTGCCAGCAGTGAGACTAGTTGGGCAGCCACAGATACGCAGTATTTT. It specifies CASSETSWAATDTQYF.

J is TRBJ2-1 and V is TRBV7-9; a weak D match, TRBD2 (5 bases). CDR3 size: 17 residues. V gave up 5 bases and J gave up 2 bases, with 19 bases separating them. CDR1 and CDR2 from the germline V gene are SEHNR and FQNEAQ (reference sequence). The CDR3 loop reads CASSPPLGERAYNEQFF. In nucleotides, the CDR3 is TGTGCCAGCAGCCCCCCCCTGGGAGAAAGGGCCTACAATGAGCAGTTCTTC.

The chain employs TRBV10-1 and TRBJ2-7; TRBD1 matches at 12 bases. The V and J ends lost 11 bases and 4 bases, in that order; junction bases with no gene match: 12. Germline V gives CDR1 WNHNN, CDR2 SYGVQD (reference sequence). The CDR3 runs to 15 residues. The CDR3 sequence is CASSQGTGGVYEQYF. For the CDR3, the DNA is TGCGCCTCATCCCAGGGGACAGGGGGCGTATACGAGCAGTACTTC.

This clonotype was seen ten or more times. The J gene is TRBJ2-3, the V gene TRBV5-1; possible D gene TRBD2, 6 bases. This CDR3 is 14 amino acids long. CDR1 and CDR2 from the germline V gene are SGHRS and YFSETQ. V lost 0 bases and J lost 6, with 11 bases in between. CDR3 DNA sequence: TGCGCCAGCAGCTTGGCGCCCAGCGGGGATACGCAGTATTTT. It translates to CASSLAPSGDTQYF.

The table lists this clonotype with a few counts. V and J are TRBV27 and TRBJ1-5; 7 bases map to TRBD1. This CDR3 comprises 15 residues. Per germline, CDR1 MNHEY and CDR2 SMNVEV (reference sequence). With V trimmed by 6 bases and J by 3 bases, 8 bases remained unmatched. CDR3 residues: CASREIGQANQPQHF. DNA for the CDR3: TGTGCCAGCAGGGAAATAGGACAGGCCAATCAGCCCCAGCATTTT.

This clonotype was counted only a few times. The junction does not match germline at one end; this may be a read error. The rearrangement uses TRBV4-2 and TRBJ2-1; 11 nucleotides line up with TRBD2. In germline, CDR1 is LGHNA, CDR2 YNFKEQ. This CDR3 region has 16 residues. CDR3 protein: CASSQSSGRSSNEQFF. Here the CDR3 DNA reads TGTGCCAGCAGCCAGTCTAGCGGGAGGTCCTCCAATGAGCAGTTCTTC.

The CDR3 sequence: CSVEADRGRSEKLFF. CDR3 nucleotides: TGCAGCGTTGAAGCTGACAGGGGGCGAAGTGAAAAACTGTTTTTT. The chain couples TRBV29-1 to TRBJ1-4; TRBD1 agrees at 10 bases. Germline loops: CDR1 SQVTM, CDR2 ANQGSEA. The CDR3 consists of 15 residues. V shed 1 base, J shed 7 bases, and the junction held 6 bases outside the gene matches.

For this clonotype: Without the conserved terminal phenylalanine or tryptophan, this CDR3 likely stems from a read error. This rearrangement joins TRBV2 to TRBJ1-2; D uncertain. There are 15 residues in the CDR3. V lost 3 bases and J 0 bases, leaving 11 bases between the germline ends. CDR1 and CDR2 (germline): SNHLY, FYNNEI. The CDR3 nucleotides are TGTGCCAGCAGTGATCGGCGGATTCCTAACTATGGCTACACCTGC. Translation gives CASSDRRIPNYGYTC.

This clonotype appeared a few times. The gene calls are TRBV10-3 and TRBJ2-5, with D perhaps TRBD1 (6 bases). The V gene lost 3 bases and the J gene lost 5 bases, with 16 bases spanning the gap. This CDR3 is 15 amino acids long. The germline CDR1 and CDR2 sequences are ENHRY and SYGVKD. The DNA of the CDR3 is TGTGCCATCAGTGACTTCCAGGGGCTTGGGGAGACCCAGTACTTC. Its protein product is CAISDFQGLGETQYF.

V gene TRBV5-6 combines with J gene TRBJ1-5; D not resolved. CDR1 is SGHDT, CDR2 YYEEEE, per germline. V gave up 4 bases and J gave up 13 bases, with 15 bases separating them. CDR3 size: 12 residues. The chain's CDR3 is CASSKREGVQHF. The CDR3, as DNA: TGTGCCAGCAGCAAGAGAGAGGGCGTACAGCATTTT.

This chain connects TRBV4-3 to TRBJ2-1; 12 bases match TRBD2. CDR1 and CDR2 from the germline V gene are LGHNA and YSLEER. The CDR3 extends over 16 amino acids. The V segment lost 8 bases and the J segment 8 bases; nucleotides outside the gene matches: 13. DNA of the CDR3: TGCGCCAGCTCGTCCTGTGGACTAGCGGGACACTATGAGCAGTTCTTC. As protein: CASSSCGLAGHYEQFF.

The J gene is TRBJ2-2, the V gene TRBV10-3; possibly TRBD1 for D (6 bases). The CDR3 has 17 amino acids. From germline, CDR1 is ENHRY and CDR2 SYGVKD. The V gene lost 6 bases and the J gene lost 4 bases, with 21 bases spanning the gap. The DNA of the CDR3 is TGTGCCATCAGCCTTAGTTCGACAGGTCTCCCCACCGGGGAGCTGTTTTTT. Residues: CAISLSSTGLPTGELFF.

In its sample, this clonotype was seen a few times. This chain connects TRBV6-1 to TRBJ2-3, with no clear D. The CDR3 is 15 residues long. V lost 6 bases, J lost 1 base, and 14 bases lay in between. Germline V gene sequence: CDR1 MNHNS, CDR2 SASEGT. CDR3 bases: TGTGCCAGCAGCTCCTCCTGGAGCGGCACAGATACGCAGTATTTT. Its protein product is CASSSSWSGTDTQYF.

On this clonotype itself: A read error may explain this, as a much larger clone is one base away. CDR3 bases: TGTGCCAGCAGCTCTGGTGGACACTACAATGAGCAGTTCTTC. It is translated as CASSSGGHYNEQFF. The chain employs TRBV9 and TRBJ2-1; TRBD1 is a possible D gene (5 bases). The CDR3 length is 14 residues. CDR1 is SGDLS, CDR2 YYNGEE, per germline. Trimming took off 4 bases at V and 3 bases at J, with 11 bases between the two ends. Full variable domain (missing parts from reference TRBV9 and TRBJ2-1): DSGVTQTPKHLITATGQRVTLRCSPRSGDLSVYWYQQSLDQGLQFLIQYYNGEERAKGNILERFSAQQFPDLHSELNLSSLELGDSALYFCASSSGGHYNEQFFGPGTRLTVL.

The chain recombines TRBV13 with TRBJ1-5; TRBD1 is a possible D gene (6 bases). The CDR3 is 15 amino acids. Germline V gene lookup returns CDR1 PRHDT and CDR2 FYEKMQ (reference sequence). Trimming shortened V by 5 bases and J by 3 bases, and 14 bases separated the two germline ends. The CDR3 DNA reads as TGTGCCAGCAGCCTAAGGACAGACAACAATCAGCCCCAGCATTTT. Its protein product is CASSLRTDNNQPQHF.

This clonotype was seen more than once but under ten times. This chain links TRBV20-1 with TRBJ1-3; D is unclear. Trimming took 2 bases from V and 1 from J, leaving 9 bases between them. The germline V gene encodes CDR1 DFQATT and CDR2 SNEGSKA (reference sequence). The CDR3 spans 14 residues. The CDR3 is CSARSYPSGNTIYF. In DNA, the CDR3 is TGCAGTGCTAGATCTTACCCTTCTGGAAACACCATATATTTT.

This clonotype was detected ten times or more. The V call is TRBV3-1, the J call TRBJ2-7; unclear D gene. V dropped 1 base and J dropped 2 bases, with 18 bases sitting between them. Germline V gene sequence: CDR1 LGHDT, CDR2 YNNKEL (reference sequence). This CDR3 has 17 residues. CDR3 sequence: CASSQVWNSGGTYEQYF. The CDR3 DNA reads TGTGCCAGCAGCCAAGTATGGAATTCTGGCGGAACCTACGAGCAGTACTTC.

The rearrangement links TRBV6-1 to TRBJ1-1, with a tentative D call TRBD1 (6 bases). The CDR3 loop spans 13 amino acids. CDR1 is MNHNS and CDR2 is SASEGT in the germline V gene. Trimming cost V 3 bases and J 6 bases, with 11 bases left between them. Here the CDR3 reads CASSDQGWAEAFF. The CDR3, as DNA: TGTGCCAGCAGTGACCAGGGGTGGGCTGAAGCTTTCTTT.

This clonotype was picked up many times. The V and J genes are TRBV28 and TRBJ1-2; TRBD1 is a possible D gene (5 bases). Germline V gene data show CDR1 as MDHEN and CDR2 as SYDVKM. Deletions cut 1 base from V and 1 base from J, with 16 bases between. The CDR3 has 17 residues. This CDR3 is CASSLLGGTWINYGYTF. CDR3 in DNA: TGTGCCAGCAGTTTATTGGGAGGGACGTGGATTAACTATGGCTACACCTTC.

This clonotype appeared many times. V and J are TRBV2 and TRBJ1-1, with TRBD1 matching 8 bases. The germline gives CDR1 SNHLY, CDR2 FYNNEI. This CDR3 is built from 15 residues. J lost 4 bases, V lost 3 bases, and 7 bases had no gene match. Here the CDR3 reads CASSESQGGGTEAFF. The CDR3 DNA follows: TGTGCCAGCAGTGAGTCACAGGGGGGAGGCACTGAAGCTTTCTTT.

Comment on this clonotype: A read error may explain this, as a much larger clone is one base away. The chain recombines TRBV7-8 with TRBJ1-6, with D possibly matching TRBD1 (5 bases). The germline V gene has CDR1 SGHVS and CDR2 FQNEAQ. There are 15 residues in the CDR3. In nucleotides, the CDR3 is TGTGCCAGCAGCCCACCCCAGGGTCTCAATTCACTCCTCCACTTT. Its translation: CASSPPQGLNSLLHF.